Listed here is a single T cell receptor beta chain. Its target is unknown. The assay was immunoSEQ multiplex PCR, and TCRdb's table has in-frame clones only and misses some. Of fewer than 150,000 clones listed, 85% to 95% are singletons. This record comes from a study of T cell responses to AZD1222 COVID-19 vaccine. This CDR3 contains 16 residues. The V gene end was trimmed by 0 bases and the J gene end by 10 bases; junction bases not matched to a gene: 9. Germline CDR1 is SGHAT and CDR2 is FQNNGV. Study observations and caveats: Samples come after the peak T cell response, not at day 14. It should be noted that donors were predominantly white British and more often female, and clonal diversity was possibly underestimated.

Pooling covered second doses at about 4 or about 12 weeks. Sequencing used peripheral blood, obtained 28 days after the second AZD1222 dose. This clonotype was obtained from an adult who received the AZD1222 COVID-19 vaccine. The chain links TRBV11-2 to TRBJ1-6, with TRBD1 matching 7 bases. CDR3 in DNA: TGTGCCAGCAGCTTAGATCTCTTCCAGGGGGGGTCACCCCTCCACTTT. It is translated as CASSLDLFQGGSPLHF. Using reference TRBV11-2 and TRBJ1-6 for the parts outside the CDR3, the full variable domain is EAGVAQSPRYKIIEKRQSVAFWCNPISGHATLYWYQQILGQGPKLLIQFQNNGVVDDSQLPKDRFSAERLKGVDSTLKIQPAKLEDSAVYLCASSLDLFQGGSPLHFGNGTRLTVT.